The 23 T cell receptor delta chains in this list originate from one sample, sequenced in a study of γδ T cells in repeated Plasmodium falciparum infection. Gammadelta T cells were flow-sorted from PBMC into Vgamma9/Vdelta2+ and Vdelta2-negative populations for bulk analysis. TCRdb re-identified clones in the multiplex PCR reads via CATT. The sample records roughly 93,000 delta-chain clones, approximately 0.92% being singletons. Sequenced input: gamma-delta T cells from blood. Every receptor here comes from a pool of human donors (malaria-infected and uninfected, not separated).

This clone was found a few times. TCRdb's listed protein matches a much larger clone and diverges from this DNA's translation at residue 8, likely through a read error; the protein shown comes from the DNA. The chain has TRDV1 and TRDJ1; D unclear. The CDR3 length is 16 residues. V lost 5 bases and J lost 3, with 19 bases in between. The germline gives CDR1 TSWWSYY, CDR2 QGS. In DNA, the CDR3 is TGTGCTCTTGGGAGTTTTCGGGGTAATAAAGCCGATAAACTCATCTTT. Amino acid sequence: CALGSFRGNKADKLIF.

This clone came up a few times. TCRdb assigns this DNA the protein of a much larger clone, which departs from its translation at residue 5; this likely reflects a read error, and the protein shown comes from translating the DNA. This chain uses TRDV2 with TRDJ3; the D gene is possibly TRDD3 (5 bases). Here the J gene was assigned by germline matching of the DNA, as TCRdb has none. Deletions cut 4 bases from V and 0 bases from J, with 15 bases between. The CDR3 is made up of 18 amino acids. Germline V gene sequence: CDR1 GEAIGNYY, CDR2 EKD. CDR3 loop: CACERLGADSWDTRQMFF. The CDR3 nucleotides are TGTGCCTGTGAGAGGCTGGGAGCCGACTCCTGGGACACCCGACAGATGTTTTTC.

Details on this clone: A read error likely explains why the TCRdb protein, taken from a much larger clone, differs from this DNA's translation at residue 16; the protein shown is translated from the DNA. The rearrangement links TRDV2 to TRDJ3, with D maybe TRDD3 (7 bases). Matching the DNA to germline supplied the J gene, which TCRdb does not give. Per the germline V gene, CDR1 is GEAIGNYY and CDR2 is EKD. This CDR3 has 22 amino acids. CDR3 amino acids: CACDRIPKLGIDGSWGTRQMFF. CDR3 sequence (DNA): TGTGCCTGTGATCGGATTCCTAAACTGGGGATAGACGGGTCCTGGGGCACCCGACAGATGTTTTTC.

This clone was found a few times. This DNA's translation and the protein TCRdb lists, from a much larger clone, do not match at residue 18, likely due to a read error; the protein shown is translated from the DNA. This chain connects TRDV1 to TRDJ1, with 9 bases aligning to TRDD3. TCRdb is silent on the J gene; assignment here came from matching the DNA to germline. This CDR3 has 22 amino acids. Losses at the gene ends were 3 bases for V and 7 bases for J; bases not matched to a gene: 30. Looked up from germline, CDR1 is TSWWSYY and CDR2 is QGS. The CDR3 DNA reads as TGTGCTCTTGGGGACATTTCACGGCCTTCCCAAAAGTGGGGGGATACCGGCGGTAAACTCATCTTT. Translated, it gives CALGDISRPSQKWGDTGGKLIF.

This clone was found many times. The TCRdb protein, from a much larger clone, departs from this DNA's translation at residue 17, likely by read error; the protein shown derives from the DNA. The chain couples TRDV1 to TRDJ1; 10 nucleotides match TRDD3. The CDR3 runs 18 residues. Germline values: CDR1 TSWWSYY, CDR2 QGS. CDR3 nucleotide sequence: TGTGCTCTTGGGGAACTTCCCTGGGGGATAAATAGGATCGATAAACTCACCTTT. Encoded protein: CALGELPWGINRIDKLTF.

On this clone: For this DNA, TCRdb reports the protein of a much larger clone, which diverges at residue 12, most likely from a read error; the protein presented here is translated directly from the DNA. The chain carries TRDV2 and TRDJ1, with a tentative D call TRDD3 (6 bases). This CDR3 contains 15 residues. The V gene's germline CDR1 is GEAIGNYY and CDR2 EKD. In DNA form, the CDR3 reads TGTGCCTGTGTATTAAACTGGGCCTACACCGATGAACTCATCTTT. Residues: CACVLNWAYTDELIF.

With regard to this clone: The translation of this DNA and the TCRdb protein of a much larger clone differ at residue 4, probably owing to a read error; the protein shown here is translated from the DNA. The CDR3 sequence: CACGTTGGYPHALIF. The CDR3 region has the DNA TGTGCCTGTGGCACCACTGGGGGATACCCACATGCACTCATCTTT. The rearrangement uses TRDV2 and TRDJ1; TRDD3 agrees at 12 bases. TCRdb is silent on the J gene; assignment here came from matching the DNA to germline. The germline CDR1 and CDR2 sequences are GEAIGNYY and EKD. CDR3 length equals 15 residues.

This clone was observed a few times. TCRdb pairs this DNA with a much larger clone's protein that differs at residue 21, likely a read error; the protein shown was translated from the DNA. The chain is built from TRDV1 and TRDJ1; 11 positions match TRDD3. CDR1 and CDR2 from the germline V gene are TSWWSYY and QGS. This CDR3 has 24 amino acids. The CDR3 DNA reads TGTGCTCTTGGGGTTTGTTCCTACGCTACGAGAAACTGGGGGATAACAGGATTCACCGATAGACTCATCTTT. Translated: CALGVCSYATRNWGITGFTDRLIF.

There are a few counts of this clone. For this DNA, TCRdb reports the protein of a much larger clone, which diverges at residue 6, most likely from a read error; the protein presented here is translated directly from the DNA. This rearrangement joins TRDV2 to TRDJ1, with 12 bases that match TRDD3. No J gene is reported in TCRdb; it was inferred here by comparing the DNA with germline. This CDR3 is 22 amino acids long. The germline V gene encodes CDR1 GEAIGNYY and CDR2 EKD. With V trimmed by 0 bases and J by 2 bases, 21 bases remained unmatched. CDR3 sequence: CACDTAGLPSSTGGYPTDKLIF. The DNA of the CDR3 is TGTGCCTGTGACACCGCCGGGTTACCCTCTTCTACTGGGGGATACCCTACCGATAAACTCATCTTT.

This clone came up a few times. This probably arose from a read error, given a far larger clone one base away. The same CDR3 is also encoded by other DNA sequences in this sample. The J gene has no call, while the V gene is TRDV2; TRDD3 reflects the table's D call only, with no check against the DNA. CDR3 length: 17 amino acids. The germline gives CDR1 GEAIGNYY, CDR2 EKD. The CDR3 DNA is TGTGCCTGTGACACCCGTGTTGATACTGGGTGCGAGTGTAAACTCATCTTC. This sequence encodes CACDTRVDTGCECKLIF.

This clone appeared a few times. V gene TRDV1 combines with J gene TRDJ1; D uncertain. Trimming took off 3 bases at V and 1 base at J, with 12 bases between the two ends. Germline V lookup: CDR1 TSWWSYY, CDR2 QGS. CDR3 size: 15 residues. The CDR3: CALGEALSRTDKLIF. The CDR3, as DNA: TGTGCTCTTGGGGAGGCACTTTCTCGCACCGATAAACTCATCTTT.

This clone was found a few times. TCRdb pairs this DNA with a much larger clone's protein that differs at residue 19, likely a read error; the protein shown was translated from the DNA. The chain employs TRDV1 and TRDJ1; 8 bases line up with TRDD3. The CDR3 contains 26 residues. Germline-derived CDR1 and CDR2 are TSWWSYY and QGS. V lost 2 bases, J lost 0 bases, and 35 bases stayed unmatched. The CDR3 bases are TGTGCTCTTGGGGAAGCTAAAGGTCTCCTGGGTACACAGACGATACTGGGGGCTGCTAACACCGATAAACTCATCTTT. It codes for CALGEAKGLLGTQTILGAANTDKLIF.

Worth noting for this clone: TCRdb has a much larger clone's protein, which differs at residue 9 from the translation of this DNA, likely because of a read error; what is shown is the protein translated from the DNA. The chain uses TRDV1 and TRDJ1, with D possibly matching TRDD2 (6 bases). Germline values: CDR1 TSWWSYY, CDR2 QGS. V was pared by 4 bases and J by 5 bases, with 26 bases between. This CDR3 spans 18 amino acids. Here the CDR3 DNA reads TGTGCTCTTGGGGGCACCTTCCCCGCTTGGGTCCTAGTGGATAAACTCATCTTT. This gives the protein CALGGTFPAWVLVDKLIF.

This clone occurred a few times. A far larger clone is only one base removed, so a read error is likely. This sample also contains other DNA sequences that code for the same CDR3. This sequence joins TRDV2 and TRDJ1; no firm D call. TCRdb offers no J gene call, so here the DNA was matched to germline to obtain one. Per the germline V gene, CDR1 is GEAIGNYY and CDR2 is EKD. This CDR3 spans 14 amino acids. The chain's CDR3 is CACDTVEVSDKLIF. The CDR3 bases are TGTGCCTGTGACACCGTCGAGGTCTCCGACAAACTCATCTTT.

For this clone: TCRdb records a much larger clone's protein for this DNA, with a difference at residue 7 that likely arises from a read error; the protein given is the translation of the DNA. CDR3 in DNA: TGTGCTCTTGGGGAAGCCCGAGGGGTGGAGAGACACACCGATAAACTCATCTTT. This codes for CALGEARGVERHTDKLIF. The chain joins TRDV1 to TRDJ1; D remains ambiguous. Germline CDR1 and CDR2: TSWWSYY and QGS. Trimming stripped 2 bases from V and 0 bases from J, with 19 bases between. The length of the CDR3 is 18 residues.

This clone was found a few times. The protein TCRdb lists belongs to a much larger clone and differs from this DNA's translation at residue 6, which points to a read error; the protein shown is made from the DNA. The chain recombines TRDV2 with TRDJ1; D is unclear. As TCRdb names no J gene, one was assigned here on the basis of a DNA match to germline. From germline, CDR1 is GEAIGNYY and CDR2 EKD. With 1 base removed from V and 0 bases from J, the gap between germline ends came to 11 bases. CDR3 length equals 15 residues. This CDR3 is CACDTPGSNTDKLIF. CDR3 DNA: TGTGCCTGTGACACACCGGGGTCTAACACCGATAAACTCATCTTT.

Note on this clone: Only one base separates this from a far larger clonotype, so it likely reflects a read error. Other DNA sequences within the sample encode an identical CDR3. This rearrangement joins TRDV2 to TRDJ1; 8 bases agree with TRDD3. TCRdb lists no J gene, so it was determined here by aligning the DNA to germline. Looked up from germline, CDR1 is GEAIGNYY and CDR2 is EKD. J was trimmed by 3 bases and V by 2 bases; bases with no gene match: 7. The CDR3 totals 15 residues. CDR3 sequence: CACDRVGDLSDKLIF. As DNA, the CDR3 is TGTGCCTGTGACAGAGTGGGGGATTTATCCGATAAACTCATCTTT.

As regards this clone: This DNA translates differently at residue 19 from the TCRdb protein, which is that of a much larger clone; a read error is likely, and the protein shown is the DNA's own translation. The chain carries TRDV1 and TRDJ1; perhaps TRDD3 as D (6 bases). The J gene, missing from TCRdb, was assigned here through DNA to germline matching. In germline, CDR1 is TSWWSYY, CDR2 QGS. This CDR3 spans 22 amino acids. The CDR3 bases are TGTGCTCTTGGGGACCATCACTACTTCTTTCACTGGGCCGCCCTCCGTACCGATAGACTCATCTTT. This codes for CALGDHHYFFHWAALRTDRLIF.

This clone is medium-sized in the sample. The chain joins TRDV1 to TRDJ1; D might be TRDD3 (6 bases). V shed 3 bases and J shed 2 bases, with 19 bases lying between them. CDR3 length: 17 amino acids. Per the germline V gene, CDR1 is TSWWSYY and CDR2 is QGS. The CDR3 loop reads CALGEPPYGGKTDKLIF. Written as DNA, the CDR3 is TGTGCTCTTGGGGAGCCCCCCTACGGGGGGAAAACCGATAAACTCATCTTT.

In regard to this clone: A much bigger clone sits one base away, suggesting this may be a read error. Other DNA sequences in this sample translate to the same CDR3. The gene calls are TRDV1 and TRDJ1; 8 positions agree with TRDD3. The CDR3 sequence is 19 residues long. Germline V gene sequence: CDR1 TSWWSYY, CDR2 QGS. In DNA, the CDR3 is TGCGCTCTTGGGGAACTTTCAATTATGGGGGATTACCATTACGATAAACTCATCTTT. The encoded protein is CALGELSIMGDYHYDKLIF.

Turning to this clone: TCRdb's protein for this DNA is that of a much larger clone and differs from the translation at residue 14, likely a read error; the protein shown is the DNA translation. V and J are TRDV2 and TRDJ3; TRDD3 agrees at 11 bases. The J gene is not listed in TCRdb, so it was assigned here from a DNA match to germline. From germline, CDR1 is GEAIGNYY and CDR2 EKD. The CDR3 consists of 18 residues. The CDR3 DNA is TGTGCCTGTGACGTACTGGGGGATATTTCCTGGGACACCCAACAGATGTTTTTC. Its protein product is CACDVLGDISWDTQQMFF.

This clone showed up just a few times. Translating this DNA gives a protein that differs at residue 13 from the TCRdb one, which belongs to a much larger clone; a read error is likely, and the protein shown is this translation. The V gene is TRDV1, the J gene TRDJ1; TRDD2 is a possible D gene (5 bases). TCRdb is silent on the J gene; assignment here came from matching the DNA to germline. The CDR3 consists of 22 residues. Germline loops: CDR1 TSWWSYY, CDR2 QGS. Trimming stripped 3 bases from V and 0 bases from J, with 32 bases between. The CDR3 DNA is TGTGCTCTTGGGGATCTTCCCAGAAGGGACCGTACAACGTTAACTTACACCGATAAACTCATCTTT. It specifies CALGDLPRRDRTTLTYTDKLIF.

Regarding this clone: This DNA's translation and the protein TCRdb lists, from a much larger clone, do not match at residue 5, likely due to a read error; the protein shown is translated from the DNA. The rearrangement uses TRDV1 and TRDJ1, with 12 bases aligning to TRDD3. The ends lost 4 bases at V and 0 bases at J; junction bases unmatched: 33. The CDR3 extends over 26 amino acids. Germline V gene data show CDR1 as TSWWSYY and CDR2 as QGS. The CDR3 nucleotides are TGTGCTCTTGGGGGATTAGGGCCTCCTACGATTAGCTGGGGGATACGGGGGCCTTCTTACACCGATAAACTCATCTTT. Translation gives CALGGLGPPTISWGIRGPSYTDKLIF.